The 29 T cell receptor beta chains below come from one sample, sequenced in a study of cytomegalovirus exposure and HLA in healthy donors. 60 Vbeta and 13 Jbeta primers were used in PCR. Sequencing used immunoSEQ multiplex PCR; TCRdb keeps in-frame clones, though not all of them. The table lists around 140,000 clones, approximately 87% of them singletons. The sample consisted of PBMCs. These receptors originate from a man in his forties or fifties in good health and CMV-seronegative.

V usage is TRBV5-4 and J usage is TRBJ2-2; D may be TRBD1 (5 bases). This CDR3 has 16 residues. Germline CDR1 SGHNT, CDR2 YYREEE (reference sequence). V was shortened by 0 bases and J by 4 bases, with 13 bases between the two germline ends. The CDR3 DNA sequence: TGTGCCAGCAGCTTGGGGGGCAGGGTCGGCACCGGGGAGCTGTTTTTT. This gives the protein CASSLGGRVGTGELFF.

DNA of the CDR3: TGCGCCAGCAGCTCGCGACAGGGGAATCAGCCCCAGCATTTT. Protein: CASSSRQGNQPQHF. The rearrangement uses TRBV4-1 and TRBJ1-5, with 8 nucleotides matching TRBD1. This CDR3 is 14 amino acids long. Germline V CDR1 and CDR2: MGHRA, YSYEKL. V shed 5 bases, J shed 4 bases, and the junction held 4 bases outside the gene matches.

The chain recombines TRBV4-2 with TRBJ2-1, with 9 bases matching TRBD2. Losses at the gene ends were 2 bases for V and 0 bases for J; bases not matched to a gene: 2. Germline CDR1 reads LGHNA; CDR2 reads YNFKEQ. This CDR3 is 16 amino acids long. For the CDR3, the DNA is TGTGCCAGCAGCCAAATAGCGGGAGCCTCCTACAATGAGCAGTTCTTC. Translating gives CASSQIAGASYNEQFF.

This rearrangement joins TRBV6-4 to TRBJ2-1, with unresolved D. In germline, CDR1 is MRHNA, CDR2 SNTAGT. The CDR3 extends over 13 amino acids. V was clipped by 2 bases and J by 8 bases, with 10 bases between them. The CDR3 DNA is TGTGCCAGCAGTGACGGGCTGCTGGATGAGCAGTTCTTC. Its protein product is CASSDGLLDEQFF.

The genes are TRBV11-2 and TRBJ2-5, with 7 bases matching TRBD2. The CDR3 has 16 amino acids. The V gene's germline CDR1 is SGHAT and CDR2 FQNNGV. J lost 2 bases, V lost 1 base, and 7 bases had no gene match. CDR3 residues: CASSLAGGHTQETQYF. Written as DNA, the CDR3 is TGTGCCAGCAGCTTAGCGGGAGGACACACACAAGAGACCCAGTACTTC.

The rearrangement links TRBV28 to TRBJ1-5; possible D gene TRBD1, 5 bases. The CDR3 runs to 14 residues. V lost 7 bases, J lost 4 bases, and 14 bases lay in between. CDR1 is MDHEN and CDR2 is SYDVKM in the germline V gene. In nucleotides, the CDR3 is TGTGCCAGCACCCCACCAGGGCGGAATCAGCCCCAGCATTTT. Protein product: CASTPPGRNQPQHF.

CDR3 sequence: CASSQDRDTLYEQYF. In DNA form, the CDR3 reads TGCGCCAGCAGCCAAGATAGGGACACCCTCTACGAGCAGTACTTC. This chain connects TRBV4-3 to TRBJ2-7; a possible D gene is TRBD1 (6 bases). Germline values: CDR1 LGHNA, CDR2 YSLEER. V was cut by 0 bases and J by 3 bases, with 12 bases left in between. The CDR3 totals 15 residues.

The chain recombines TRBV5-1 with TRBJ2-7; 11 positions match TRBD2. This CDR3 has 16 residues. The J segment lost 1 base and the V segment lost 2 bases, leaving 5 bases of the junction unmatched. Per germline, CDR1 SGHRS and CDR2 YFSETQ. CDR3 protein: CASSLRTSGPSYEQYF. CDR3 nucleotides: TGCGCCAGCAGCTTACGGACTAGCGGGCCTTCCTACGAGCAGTACTTC.

This chain uses TRBV5-1 with TRBJ2-3, with TRBD2 matching over 9 bases. CDR3 length: 21 amino acids. The trim removed 0 bases at V and 5 bases at J, leaving 22 bases unmatched. CDR1 and CDR2 (germline): SGHRS, YFSETQ. CDR3 coding DNA: TGCGCCAGCAGCTTGGGGGACAGACTAAGGTTGCGGGAGGGCCCGAAAGATACGCAGTATTTT. Translation gives CASSLGDRLRLREGPKDTQYF. The full variable domain, its missing parts supplied by reference TRBV5-1 and TRBJ2-3, is KAGVTQTPRYLIKTRGQQVTLSCSPISGHRSVSWYQQTPGQGLQFLFEYFSETQRNKGNFPGRFSGRQFSNSRSEMNVSTLELGDSALYLCASSLGDRLRLREGPKDTQYFGPGTRLTVL.

This clone was seen a single time. The chain employs TRBV14 and TRBJ1-1, with D hard to call. Trimming pared 6 bases from V and 5 bases from J, leaving 13 bases between. The germline CDR1 and CDR2 sequences are SGHDN and FVKESK. The CDR3 totals 13 residues. The CDR3 protein is CASRLGGGTEAFF. The CDR3 DNA follows: TGTGCCAGCAGACTAGGAGGCGGGACTGAAGCTTTCTTT.

This clone was recorded only once. Other DNA variants within this sample encode the same CDR3. The rearrangement joins TRBV27 to TRBJ2-5, with D perhaps matching TRBD2 (6 bases). The V end lost 2 bases, the J end lost 0 bases, and 7 bases lay between the germline ends. This CDR3 has 14 residues. Germline assignment: CDR1 MNHEY and CDR2 SMNVEV (reference sequence). The CDR3, as DNA: TGTGCCAGCAGTTTAGGAGGGTACCAAGAGACCCAGTACTTC. Residues: CASSLGGYQETQYF.

The chain combines TRBV15 with TRBJ2-7; a weak D match, TRBD1 (6 bases). The CDR3 is 16 amino acids. From germline, CDR1 is LNHNV and CDR2 YYDKDF (reference sequence). V shed 3 bases and J shed 0 bases, with 15 bases lying between them. The CDR3 loop is CATSSPSTGLSYEQYF. The DNA of the CDR3 is TGTGCCACCAGCAGCCCCAGCACAGGGCTCTCCTACGAGCAGTACTTC.

The J gene is TRBJ2-7, the V gene TRBV27; 7 nucleotides line up with TRBD2. CDR1 and CDR2 (germline): MNHEY, SMNVEV (reference sequence). The CDR3 runs to 13 residues. Trimming removed 6 bases from V and 3 bases from J; junction bases left unmatched: 5. The CDR3, as DNA: TGTGCCAGCAGGGCTCGCGGGAGCTACGAGCAGTACTTC. Translation: CASRARGSYEQYF.

V and J are TRBV2 and TRBJ2-3, with a possible D match to TRBD2 (7 bases). Germline CDR1 and CDR2: SNHLY and FYNNEI. Trimming shortened V by 8 bases and J by 5 bases, and 11 bases separated the two germline ends. This CDR3 has 12 amino acids. CDR3 DNA: TGTGCCAGCGCGGGGGCAGGAGATACGCAGTATTTT. Translated: CASAGAGDTQYF.

This clone was seen once. The rearrangement joins TRBV7-8 to TRBJ1-1; D may be TRBD1 (5 bases). Deletions cut 1 base from V and 4 bases from J, with 10 bases between. Germline lookup yields CDR1 SGHVS and CDR2 FQNEAQ. CDR3 size: 14 residues. CDR3 nucleotide sequence: TGTGCCAGCAGCTTAGTGGCAGGGCCCACTGAAGCTTTCTTT. Its translation is CASSLVAGPTEAFF.

The rearrangement uses TRBV5-1 and TRBJ1-6, with D possibly TRBD1 on 5 matching bases. V was cut by 4 bases and J by 7 bases, with 15 bases left in between. Germline loops: CDR1 SGHRS, CDR2 YFSETQ. The CDR3 covers 15 residues. CDR3 in amino acids: CASSLGASGNSPLHF. The CDR3, as DNA: TGCGCCAGCAGCCTGGGCGCGTCAGGGAATTCACCCCTCCACTTT.

The genes are TRBV4-3 and TRBJ2-7; TRBD1 matches at 11 bases. V shed 9 bases and J 3 bases; nucleotides not matched to a gene: 10. Germline V CDR1 and CDR2: LGHNA, YSLEER. The CDR3 totals 15 residues. The CDR3 region has the DNA TGCGCCAGTCAACCGGGACAGGGGGAGGGCTACGAGCAGTACTTC. Amino acid sequence: CASQPGQGEGYEQYF.

This sequence joins TRBV7-2 and TRBJ2-5; possibly TRBD2 for D (7 bases). The V end was cut by 5 bases, the J end by 1 base, with 17 bases between. The CDR3 runs to 16 residues. Germline V gene lookup returns CDR1 SGHTA and CDR2 FQGNSA. Here the CDR3 DNA reads TGTGCCAGCAGCCCTGGCAGGGGCGGGGGCCAAGAGACCCAGTACTTC. Amino acid sequence: CASSPGRGGGQETQYF.

The V and J genes are TRBV5-1 and TRBJ2-3; D remains unclear. Germline lookup yields CDR1 SGHRS and CDR2 YFSETQ. The length of the CDR3 is 17 residues. Trimming took off 0 bases at V and 0 bases at J, with 14 bases between the two ends. The CDR3 coding sequence is TGCGCCAGCAGCTTGGGAAGCGTCTCCCTCAGCACAGATACGCAGTATTTT. Residues: CASSLGSVSLSTDTQYF.

The rearrangement uses TRBV5-4 and TRBJ2-1; unclear D gene. The germline V gene encodes CDR1 SGHNT and CDR2 YYREEE (reference sequence). Trimming removed 4 bases at V and 6 bases at J, with 20 bases between. The CDR3 is 16 amino acids. The chain's CDR3 is CASSSAKRPTLNEQFF. The CDR3 bases are TGTGCCAGCAGCAGTGCAAAGCGTCCCACTCTCAATGAGCAGTTCTTC.

The genes are TRBV10-3 and TRBJ2-7, with D possibly TRBD2 on 5 matching bases. The germline CDR1 and CDR2 sequences are ENHRY and SYGVKD. V was trimmed by 3 bases and J by 5 bases, leaving 11 bases between them. There are 13 residues in the CDR3. In DNA form, the CDR3 reads TGTGCCATCAGTGACCGGGAAGACCACGAGCAGTACTTC. Encoded protein: CAISDREDHEQYF.

The rearrangement uses TRBV5-4 and TRBJ2-7; 9 nucleotides match TRBD2. J lost 5 bases, V lost 0 bases, and 3 bases had no gene match. The CDR3 runs 14 residues. Germline CDR1 and CDR2: SGHNT and YYREEE (reference sequence). This CDR3 is CASSLGLAGDEQYF. The CDR3 DNA reads as TGTGCCAGCAGCTTGGGTTTAGCGGGAGACGAGCAGTACTTC.

The V call is TRBV4-3, the J call TRBJ2-5; D may be TRBD2 (7 bases). The V end lost 0 bases, the J end lost 5 bases, and 13 bases lay between the germline ends. This CDR3 has 15 residues. Germline V gene lookup returns CDR1 LGHNA and CDR2 YSLEER. The DNA for the CDR3 is TGCGCCAGCAGCCAAGATATGGGGGGGCTGGAGACCCAGTACTTC. This gives the protein CASSQDMGGLETQYF.

There are a few counts of this clone. The J gene is TRBJ2-7, the V gene TRBV11-2; weak D call: TRBD2 (6 bases). The length of the CDR3 is 15 residues. Germline-derived CDR1 and CDR2 are SGHAT and FQNNGV. Between the trimmed V and J ends, which lost 0 bases and 3 bases, there was a span of 12 bases. DNA of the CDR3: TGTGCCAGCAGCTTAGAAGGAACTAGCAGCTACGAGCAGTACTTC. It yields the protein CASSLEGTSSYEQYF.

The chain combines TRBV4-1 with TRBJ1-2; unclear D gene. This CDR3 is built from 13 residues. Germline lookup yields CDR1 MGHRA and CDR2 YSYEKL. V was trimmed by 8 bases and J by 4 bases, leaving 14 bases between them. The CDR3 is CASAPRVLYGYTF. The CDR3 DNA reads TGCGCCAGCGCCCCGAGGGTCCTCTATGGCTACACCTTC.

This sequence joins TRBV2 and TRBJ2-7; TRBD2 agrees at 8 bases. The germline gives CDR1 SNHLY, CDR2 FYNNEI. The length of the CDR3 is 17 residues. V shed 2 bases, J shed 7 bases, and the junction held 16 bases outside the gene matches. CDR3 sequence reads: CASSESRTSFLDLEQYF. The CDR3 region has the DNA TGTGCCAGCAGTGAATCTCGGACTAGCTTCTTAGATCTAGAGCAGTACTTC.

The chain carries TRBV5-1 and TRBJ2-1; TRBD2 matches at 11 bases. Germline CDR1 is SGHRS and CDR2 is YFSETQ. This CDR3 comprises 15 residues. The trim removed 6 bases at V and 5 bases at J, leaving 7 bases unmatched. The CDR3 loop reads CASNPSGGLDNEQFF. The DNA of the CDR3 is TGCGCCAGCAACCCTAGCGGGGGGCTGGACAATGAGCAGTTCTTC.

CDR3 loop: CASSFQGNEQYF. In nucleotides, the CDR3 is TGTGCCAGCAGCTTCCAGGGAAACGAGCAGTACTTC. V is TRBV7-9 and J is TRBJ2-5, with D perhaps TRBD1 (5 bases). Gene TRBJ2-7 matches the end of the DNA better, so the J call may be wrong. The germline V gene encodes CDR1 SEHNR and CDR2 FQNEAQ (reference sequence). This CDR3 has 12 amino acids.

This chain joins TRBV19 and TRBJ1-1; TRBD1 matches 11 bases. The trim removed 0 bases at V and 11 bases at J, leaving 2 bases unmatched. Germline CDR1 is LNHDA and CDR2 is SQIVND (reference sequence). This CDR3 spans 13 amino acids. The CDR3 sequence: CASSIDRDRGAFF. In DNA form, the CDR3 reads TGTGCCAGTAGTATAGATCGGGACAGGGGGGCTTTCTTT.